Following are 30 T cell receptor beta chains from one sample sequenced in a study of blood T cell repertoires in COVID-19. Method: immunoSEQ multiplex PCR; TCRdb's copy keeps in-frame clones and lacks some. Of 150,000 to 200,000 clones detected, around nine tenths appear once; the ten largest clones hold 2.5% to 4%. The sequenced material came from peripheral blood. Source of these receptors: a man in his 70s with acute or convalescent COVID-19.

V usage is TRBV11-2 and J usage is TRBJ2-2; the match to TRBD1 covers 9 bases. V lost 9 bases, J lost 5 bases, and 13 bases stayed unmatched. Germline assignment: CDR1 SGHAT and CDR2 FQNNGV. The CDR3 runs to 16 residues. CDR3 DNA sequence: TGTGCCAGTCCGCTCTTGGACAGGGGAGTTACCGGGGAGCTGTTTTTT. Translating gives CASPLLDRGVTGELFF.

In this sample, this clone turned up once. The chain joins TRBV6-5 to TRBJ1-2; 8 bases are a match to TRBD1. The trim removed 4 bases at V and 8 bases at J, leaving 6 bases unmatched. In germline, CDR1 is MNHEY, CDR2 SVGAGI. This CDR3 comprises 13 residues. The CDR3 protein is CASSSTGDRGYTF. The CDR3 bases are TGTGCCAGCAGTTCGACAGGGGATCGGGGCTACACCTTC.

The rearrangement joins TRBV6-1 to TRBJ2-5; D might be TRBD2 (5 bases). Trimming took 0 bases from V and 4 from J, leaving 18 bases between them. This CDR3 is 17 amino acids long. Germline V CDR1 and CDR2: MNHNS, SASEGT. The CDR3 bases are TGTGCCAGCAGTGAAGCGAGGGCAGCGAAGCCGTTAGAGACCCAGTACTTC. Translated, it gives CASSEARAAKPLETQYF.

The chain links TRBV19 to TRBJ2-1; 8 nucleotides agree with TRBD2. The junction had 9 bases not matched to a gene; V was cut back by 5 bases and J by 3 bases. Germline CDR1 and CDR2: LNHDA and SQIVND (reference sequence). The CDR3 totals 16 residues. CDR3 nucleotide sequence: TGTGCCAGTAGTTTTTCCGGGAGCGGGGGCTACAATGAGCAGTTCTTC. Translated: CASSFSGSGGYNEQFF.

V usage is TRBV2 and J usage is TRBJ2-7; 9 bases match TRBD1. Trimming at V came to 5 bases and at J to 5 bases, leaving 4 bases not matched to a gene. This CDR3 contains 13 residues. The germline gives CDR1 SNHLY, CDR2 FYNNEI. CDR3 coding DNA: TGTGCCAGCAGTCAACAGGGGGCCAACGAGCAGTACTTC. Its translation is CASSQQGANEQYF. Combining the CDR3 with reference TRBV2 and TRBJ2-7 gives the whole variable domain EPEVTQTPSHQVTQMGQEVILRCVPISNHLYFYWYRQILGQKVEFLVSFYNNEISEKSEIFDDQFSVERPDGSNFTLKIRSTKLEDSAMYFCASSQQGANEQYFGPGTRLTVT.

The chain joins TRBV7-3 to TRBJ1-1, with D possibly matching TRBD1 (5 bases). Germline CDR1 reads SGHTA; CDR2 reads FQGTGA. The CDR3 covers 13 residues. Trimming stripped 5 bases from V and 8 bases from J, with 15 bases between. The CDR3 region has the DNA TGTGCCAGCAGCGAACATCAGGGTTCAGAAGCTTTCTTT. Amino acids: CASSEHQGSEAFF.

Only one count was recorded for this clone. This chain joins TRBV24-1 and TRBJ2-1, with 11 bases fitting TRBD2. Germline CDR1 KGHDR, CDR2 SFDVKD. Trimming cost V 4 bases and J 0 bases; bases outside gene matches: 7. This CDR3 comprises 18 residues. The CDR3 reads CATSDRLAGKSSYNEQFF. The CDR3 DNA is TGTGCCACCAGTGACAGACTAGCGGGGAAAAGCTCCTACAATGAGCAGTTCTTC.

The J gene is TRBJ2-7, the V gene TRBV10-3, with TRBD1 matching 8 bases. CDR1 ENHRY and CDR2 SYGVKD come from the germline V gene. The trim removed 10 bases at V and 5 bases at J, leaving 10 bases unmatched. CDR3 length: 13 amino acids. In nucleotides, the CDR3 is TGTGCCACCAAGGACAGGGAGAAAGACGAGCAGTACTTC. This codes for CATKDREKDEQYF.

The chain employs TRBV5-4 and TRBJ2-5; 9 positions match TRBD2. There are 16 residues in the CDR3. CDR1 is SGHNT and CDR2 is YYREEE in the germline V gene (reference sequence). After removal of 0 bases from V and 5 bases from J, the junction contained 8 bases not matched to a gene. This chain's CDR3 is CASSLETRGGPETQYF. DNA of the CDR3: TGTGCCAGCAGCTTGGAAACGCGGGGGGGCCCCGAGACCCAGTACTTC. Drawing the rest from reference TRBV5-4 and TRBJ2-5, the complete variable domain is ETGVTQSPTHLIKTRGQQVTLRCSSQSGHNTVSWYQQALGQGPQFIFQYYREEENGRGNFPPRFSGLQFPNYSSELNVNALELDDSALYLCASSLETRGGPETQYFGPGTRLLVL.

The J gene is TRBJ2-5, the V gene TRBV5-1; weak D call: TRBD1 (5 bases). Per germline, CDR1 SGHRS and CDR2 YFSETQ. V was shortened by 4 bases and J by 4 bases, with 17 bases between the two germline ends. This CDR3 comprises 15 residues. This chain's CDR3 is CASSPAAGLRETQYF. The CDR3 DNA follows: TGCGCCAGCAGCCCGGCGGCAGGGTTGCGAGAGACCCAGTACTTC.

The rearrangement uses TRBV19 and TRBJ2-7; 8 bases agree with TRBD1. The trim removed 3 bases at V and 2 bases at J, leaving 3 bases unmatched. The CDR3 spans 14 residues. Germline lookup yields CDR1 LNHDA and CDR2 SQIVND (reference sequence). The CDR3 here is CASSMRTGTYEQYF. The CDR3 DNA sequence: TGTGCCAGTAGTATGAGGACAGGGACCTACGAGCAGTACTTC. The full variable domain, completed using reference TRBV19 and TRBJ2-7, is DGGITQSPKYLFRKEGQNVTLSCEQNLNHDAMYWYRQDPGQGLRLIYYSQIVNDFQKGDIAEGYSVSREKKESFPLTVTSAQKNPTAFYLCASSMRTGTYEQYFGPGTRLTVT.

The sample holds a few counts of this clone. This chain connects TRBV5-4 to TRBJ2-5; D is possibly TRBD1 (5 bases). This CDR3 region has 11 residues. V was shortened by 5 bases and J by 5 bases, with 7 bases between the two germline ends. Germline CDR1 and CDR2: SGHNT and YYREEE (reference sequence). The CDR3 spells CASSQGETQYF. Here the CDR3 DNA reads TGTGCCAGCAGTCAGGGCGAGACCCAGTACTTC.

The gene calls are TRBV28 and TRBJ1-1; tentatively, D is TRBD1 (5 bases). V gave up 5 bases and J gave up 3 bases, with 10 bases separating them. Germline assignment: CDR1 MDHEN and CDR2 SYDVKM. This CDR3 spans 13 amino acids. CDR3: CASSTGTYTEAFF. In DNA form, the CDR3 reads TGTGCCAGCAGTACCGGGACTTACACTGAAGCTTTCTTT.

The J gene is TRBJ2-7, the V gene TRBV11-2; possibly TRBD1 for D (5 bases). Trimming stripped 9 bases from V and 1 base from J, with 25 bases between. Looked up from germline, CDR1 is SGHAT and CDR2 is FQNNGV. CDR3 size: 17 residues. The CDR3 is CASRAPQGRALSYEQYF. The CDR3 nucleotides read TGTGCCAGTAGAGCCCCCCAGGGCAGGGCCCTATCCTACGAGCAGTACTTC.

V and J are TRBV5-4 and TRBJ2-7; 8 bases agree with TRBD1. The CDR3 has 16 residues. Germline V CDR1 and CDR2: SGHNT, YYREEE (reference sequence). Trimming took 1 base from V and 7 from J; bases not matched to a gene: 13. This chain's CDR3 is CASSLLQGATPREQYF. The CDR3, as DNA: TGTGCCAGCAGCTTGCTCCAGGGGGCGACCCCTCGGGAGCAGTACTTC.

This clone was found once. J is TRBJ2-5 and V is TRBV18; possible D gene TRBD2, 5 bases. CDR1 KGHSH and CDR2 LQKENI come from the germline V gene. Between the trimmed V and J ends, which lost 1 base and 9 bases, there was a span of 18 bases. This CDR3 comprises 15 residues. CDR3 amino acids: CASSPLQLPNGAQYF. The CDR3 bases are TGTGCCAGCTCACCACTGCAGCTACCCAACGGGGCCCAGTACTTC.

This clone was seen at least ten times. V usage is TRBV5-3 and J usage is TRBJ2-7; 9 bases are shared with TRBD2. TRBV5-3 falls under the ORF class, with uncertain function. Unmatched junction bases numbered 17, after V lost 4 bases and J lost 3 bases. CDR3 length equals 18 residues. This CDR3 is CARSSRHAGTSKFYEQYF. The CDR3 DNA sequence: TGTGCCAGAAGCAGCAGACATGCCGGGACTAGCAAATTCTACGAGCAGTACTTC.

The chain links TRBV9 to TRBJ1-3; unclear D gene. This CDR3 contains 14 residues. Germline V gene lookup returns CDR1 SGDLS and CDR2 YYNGEE. Trimming pared 0 bases from V and 7 bases from J, leaving 11 bases between. This CDR3 is CASSVVGPGNTIYF. The CDR3 DNA is TGTGCCAGCAGCGTAGTGGGTCCCGGGAACACCATATATTTT.

J is TRBJ2-3 and V is TRBV9; maybe TRBD1 (6 bases). The CDR3 consists of 16 residues. The V gene's germline CDR1 is SGDLS and CDR2 YYNGEE. The V and J ends lost 1 base and 0 bases respectively, with 12 bases between them. The CDR3 region is CASSVKGVTSTDTQYF. In DNA form, the CDR3 reads TGTGCCAGCAGCGTAAAGGGGGTAACTAGCACAGATACGCAGTATTTT.

The rearrangement joins TRBV7-9 to TRBJ1-2; TRBD1 is a possible D gene (6 bases). Trimming pared 3 bases from V and 1 base from J, leaving 12 bases between. This CDR3 is built from 15 residues. Germline V gives CDR1 SEHNR, CDR2 FQNEAQ (reference sequence). The chain's CDR3 is CASSFGEQGNYGYTF. CDR3 DNA sequence: TGTGCCAGCAGCTTCGGGGAACAGGGTAACTATGGCTACACCTTC.

The chain carries TRBV28 and TRBJ2-3; no definite D call. V lost 2 bases, J lost 5 bases, and 2 bases lay in between. Germline values: CDR1 MDHEN, CDR2 SYDVKM. The CDR3 contains 11 residues. This chain's CDR3 is CASSLLDTQYF. CDR3 nucleotides: TGTGCCAGCAGTTTACTAGATACGCAGTATTTT.

This clone has just a few counts. The rearrangement links TRBV7-3 to TRBJ2-2; TRBD2 matches 8 bases. Germline CDR1 SGHTA, CDR2 FQGTGA. The CDR3 is made up of 13 amino acids. With 5 bases clipped from V and 4 bases from J, the junction kept 0 bases outside the gene matches. This CDR3 reads CASSRGGTGELFF. CDR3 DNA: TGTGCCAGCAGCCGGGGGGGCACCGGGGAGCTGTTTTTT. Full variable domain (rest looked up from reference TRBV7-3 and TRBJ2-2): GAGVSQTPSNKVTEKGKYVELRCDPISGHTALYWYRQSLGQGPEFLIYFQGTGAADDSGLPNDRFFAVRPEGSVSTLKIQRTERGDSAVYLCASSRGGTGELFFGEGSRLTVL.

The rearrangement uses TRBV7-2 and TRBJ1-2; D is possibly TRBD1 (6 bases). The CDR3 loop spans 17 amino acids. CDR1 is SGHTA and CDR2 is FQGNSA in the germline V gene. Trimming left V 5 bases short and J 10 bases short, with 29 bases between. The chain's CDR3 is CASSRPPRGRGVFVYTF. The CDR3 nucleotides are TGTGCCAGCAGCCGTCCCCCCAGGGGACGGGGCGTCTTCGTCTACACCTTC.

Only a few counts were recorded for this clone. The chain recombines TRBV5-1 with TRBJ1-2, with 10 bases matching TRBD1. The V gene's germline CDR1 is SGHRS and CDR2 YFSETQ. The V gene end was trimmed by 4 bases and the J gene end by 2 bases; junction bases not matched to a gene: 5. The length of the CDR3 is 15 residues. The CDR3 loop reads CASSQGQGRNYGYTF. In DNA, the CDR3 is TGCGCCAGCAGCCAGGGACAGGGGCGGAACTATGGCTACACCTTC. Full variable domain (remainder filled in from reference TRBV5-1 and TRBJ1-2): KAGVTQTPRYLIKTRGQQVTLSCSPISGHRSVSWYQQTPGQGLQFLFEYFSETQRNKGNFPGRFSGRQFSNSRSEMNVSTLELGDSALYLCASSQGQGRNYGYTFGSGTRLTVV.

The chain employs TRBV7-3 and TRBJ2-3; D perhaps matches TRBD1 (7 bases). The CDR3 spans 12 residues. The V gene lost 6 bases and the J gene lost 8 bases, with 12 bases spanning the gap. The germline V gene encodes CDR1 SGHTA and CDR2 FQGTGA. The DNA of the CDR3 is TGTGCCAGCAGTACCCAGGGGGGTACGCAGTATTTT. Residues: CASSTQGGTQYF.

This clone was counted a single time. The CDR3 DNA is TGTGCCACCAGTGATTTGCGGGGGAACACAGATACGCAGTATTTT. Amino acids: CATSDLRGNTDTQYF. This chain links TRBV24-1 with TRBJ2-3; D perhaps matches TRBD2 (6 bases). The germline V gene encodes CDR1 KGHDR and CDR2 SFDVKD. The CDR3 has 15 residues. Trimming shortened V by 0 bases and J by 2 bases, and 8 bases separated the two germline ends.

The V and J genes are TRBV7-5 and TRBJ1-1; the DNA was not compared with TRBD1, the D call given in the table. TRBV7-5 is shown as a pseudogene. The CDR3 is 16 amino acids. CDR3 amino acids: CVRSLEGAREGAEAFF. The CDR3 nucleotides are TGTGTCAGAAGCTTAGAGGGGGCGCGTGAAGGTGCTGAAGCTTTCTTT.

This rearrangement joins TRBV5-5 to TRBJ1-1; 7 bases match TRBD1. Germline V gene lookup returns CDR1 SGHKS and CDR2 YYEKEE (reference sequence). The length of the CDR3 is 14 residues. The V and J ends lost 4 bases and 3 bases, in that order; junction bases with no gene match: 6. CDR3 in DNA: TGTGCCAGCAGCCCACAGGGGTGGGACACTGAAGCTTTCTTT. Encoded protein: CASSPQGWDTEAFF.

V and J are TRBV7-9 and TRBJ1-4; D not certain. The CDR3 totals 16 residues. The germline gives CDR1 SEHNR, CDR2 FQNEAQ (reference sequence). Trimming left V 3 bases short and J 5 bases short, with 16 bases between. The CDR3 DNA sequence: TGTGCCAGCAGCTTCCTACGGAGGACGGGGAATGAAAAACTGTTTTTT. Translating it yields CASSFLRRTGNEKLFF.

For this clone: Other DNA sequences within the sample encode an identical CDR3. This chain uses TRBV24-1 with TRBJ2-7; D gene unclear. V was pared by 3 bases and J by 2 bases, with 7 bases between. The CDR3 is 13 amino acids. Germline CDR1 reads KGHDR; CDR2 reads SFDVKD. In DNA form, the CDR3 reads TGTGCCACCAGTGATCCCACTACCTACGAGCAGTACTTC. It encodes CATSDPTTYEQYF.